What follows is one TCR beta chain and its context. What antigen it recognizes has not been identified. No base qualities exist here, and no much larger clone lies one base off it. CDR1 and CDR2 were assigned from the germline V gene as MNHEY and SVGAGI. V loses 2 bases of germline sequence and J loses 0 bases, and the interval between the two ends is 7 bases. Measured from the cysteine to the phenylalanine, the CDR3 is 14 residues long. CDR3 DNA is the only sequence kept; it has 42 bases, read in frame from the first base. The data are from a study of OX40 agonist ivuxolimab in advanced cancers. Notes on the research overall: Ivuxolimab was a fully human IgG2 agonistic monoclonal antibody targeting the costimulatory receptor OX40 (CD134). Prior anti-PD-1, anti-PD-L1 or anti-CTLA-4 therapy was permitted, and checkpoint inhibitors had been received by about 37% of dose-escalation patients. Partial responses were achieved by three dose-escalation patients, of whom one had hepatocellular carcinoma and two had cutaneous melanoma. Of the approximately 50 dose-escalation patients, hepatocellular carcinoma was present in approximately 20, melanoma in some 15, renal cell carcinoma in 9 and head and neck cancer in 9. Intravenous ivuxolimab was administered to patients every 2 weeks at six dose levels: 0.01, 0.1, 0.3, 1.5, 3 and 10 mg/kg. The paper covers the monotherapy dose-escalation part of the phase I ivuxolimab trial, which included N of about 56 patients. A male proportion of approximately 83% and a mean age of approximately 62 years, ranging from 23 to 79, were recorded for the dose-escalation cohort. The point of sequencing TCRbeta in the periphery was to test whether ivuxolimab changed TCR sequence diversity and drove clonal T-cell expansion. What the work shows at the level of the full study, not this receptor alone: Low levels of normalized T-cell clonal expansion were also seen in some patients who did not respond. Clonal expansion of both CD4+ and CD8+ blood T cells was observed from baseline to week 6 at doses 0.1 to 3.0 mg/kg. In partial responders in the 0.1-3.0 mg/kg groups, normalized peripheral clonal expansion was found to be among the lowest, especially among CD8+ T cells. The antigen specificity of the peripheral T cells that underwent clonal expansion was not determined. After ivuxolimab, expanded clones were on average more numerous among CD8+ T cells than among CD4+ T cells.

Genomic DNA was isolated from the sorted cells so that the TCRbeta CDR3 region could be sequenced. The immunoSEQ Assay was used for sequencing of TCRbeta CDR3 regions. TCRdb stores this immuneACCESS table with in-frame sequences only. Part of the clones is absent; in the studies checked, under half of the shortfall reflects unresolved V genes, and no reason is known for the rest. This sample gives about 83,000 clones in total; 85% of them show up just once. Around 0.7% of the sample comes from the top ten. The trial excluded patients who had a history of autoimmune disease or were on systemic immunosuppression. Peripheral blood for TCR sequencing was collected from all dose cohorts at baseline, on cycle 4 day 1, and on cycle 7 day 1. The samples were drawn from a first-in-human, open-label, multicenter phase I dose-escalation trial of ivuxolimab. Adults with locally advanced or metastatic melanoma, renal cell, hepatocellular, or head and neck squamous cell carcinoma were enrolled in the trial. Before TCR sequencing, CD4+ T cells and CD8+ T cells from peripheral blood were sorted into separate populations.

In this chain, TRBV6-5 is recombined with TRBJ1-1; the D gene cannot be named for sure. This sequence originates from an adult with an advanced solid tumor such as melanoma, head and neck, liver or kidney cancer. The specimen was CD4+ or CD8+ T cells sorted from blood, collected in a trial of the OX40 agonist ivuxolimab. The CDR3 protein is CASSYEGMNTEAFF. The nucleotide sequence reads TGTGCCAGCAGTTACGAGGGAATGAACACTGAAGCTTTCTTT.